This T cell receptor (beta chain) originates from a study of blood T cell repertoires in COVID-19. Turning to the study itself: T cells, B-cell-depleted T cells, or PBMCs provided the cDNA or gDNA that served as material.

This clone has more than one count but fewer than ten. In the same sample, other DNA sequences code for this CDR3. The J segment lost 1 base and the V segment lost 3 bases, leaving 1 base of the junction unmatched. From germline, CDR1 is SGHTA and CDR2 FQGNSA. The CDR3 is made up of 15 amino acids. Per the original methods: Estimated nucleated cell counts came from reference gene primer amplification. TCRdb's copy holds only in-frame clones and misses some; the assay was immunoSEQ multiplex PCR. V, J and clone size were drawn from that table, and D and trimming were deduced from the DNA. The table records around 250,000 clones, 88% of them present only once.

The chain couples TRBV7-2 to TRBJ1-4, with TRBD1 matching 8 bases. The specimen was peripheral blood. The clonotype originates from a human donor in a cohort sampled during active COVID-19. The DNA for the CDR3 is TGTGCCAGCAGCTTCGACAGGGGAACTAATGAAAAACTGTTTTTT. This sequence encodes CASSFDRGTNEKLFF.